This passage covers 22 T cell receptor beta chains from one sample sequenced in a study of shared clonotypes between healthy human individuals (dated by TCRdb to between 2020 and 2021). Library preparation used the immunoSEQ multiplex PCR assay. Drawn from immuneACCESS, this table holds only the in-frame rearrangements with V and J called that TCRdb kept. Clones are partly lost; checked studies trace under half to an unresolved V gene and leave the rest unexplained. Across this sample there are millions of clones, with around 95% seen only once. Under 0.15% of the sample rests with the top ten. What was sequenced was naive CD4+ T cells sorted from blood. This specimen's cell subset or site label, interpreted: CD45RA+ positively selected. The origin of the receptors is a man aged 18 to 29 in good health.

CDR3 in amino acids: CASSFVAGATDTQYF. In nucleotides, the CDR3 is TGTGCCAGCAGCTTCGTAGCGGGAGCGACAGATACGCAGTATTTT. This chain joins TRBV7-2 and TRBJ2-3, with 9 bases aligning to TRBD2. The CDR3 extends over 15 amino acids. Trimming cost V 3 bases and J 3 bases; bases outside gene matches: 4. Germline V gene data show CDR1 as SGHTA and CDR2 as FQGNSA.

This sequence joins TRBV4-3 and TRBJ2-7, with no clear D. V lost 3 bases, J lost 6 bases, and 21 bases lay in between. The CDR3 spans 16 residues. Per germline, CDR1 LGHNA and CDR2 YSLEER. This CDR3 is CASSQAYGSLPCEQYF. In DNA form, the CDR3 reads TGCGCCAGCAGCCAGGCCTACGGGTCCCTCCCCTGCGAGCAGTACTTC.

The chain has TRBV7-9 and TRBJ1-5; no definite D call. The CDR3 runs 13 residues. Germline-derived CDR1 and CDR2 are SEHNR and FQNEAQ (reference sequence). Trimming cost V 5 bases and J 2 bases, with 7 bases left between them. CDR3 nucleotide sequence: TGTGCCAGCAGCCAGAGCGGCAATCAGCCCCAGCATTTT. Its protein is CASSQSGNQPQHF.

The genes are TRBV2 and TRBJ2-1; 10 bases are a match to TRBD2. Per the germline V gene, CDR1 is SNHLY and CDR2 is FYNNEI. The CDR3 sequence is 14 residues long. J lost 9 bases, V lost 4 bases, and 6 bases had no gene match. CDR3 sequence: CASSVSGGQGEQFF. CDR3 coding DNA: TGTGCCAGCAGTGTTAGCGGGGGGCAGGGTGAGCAGTTCTTC.

This chain connects TRBV6-1 to TRBJ1-2; possible D gene TRBD1, 6 bases. From germline, CDR1 is MNHNS and CDR2 SASEGT. V shed 8 bases and J shed 2 bases, with 15 bases lying between them. The CDR3 runs 14 residues. As DNA, the CDR3 is TGTGCCAGCCTCCCTGGGGGGGCGAACTATGGCTACACCTTC. It is translated as CASLPGGANYGYTF.

This clone was picked up one time. The V call is TRBV5-1, the J call TRBJ2-7, with 10 bases that match TRBD2. Germline trimming cut 0 bases from V and 6 bases from J; bases unmatched to any gene: 15. Germline-derived CDR1 and CDR2 are SGHRS and YFSETQ. This CDR3 is built from 18 residues. The CDR3 is CASSLGRLAGDLRGEQYF. The DNA of the CDR3 is TGCGCCAGCAGCTTGGGAAGGCTAGCGGGAGATCTGCGCGGCGAGCAGTACTTC.

The rearrangement uses TRBV5-4 and TRBJ2-3; D is perhaps TRBD2 (5 bases). The germline CDR1 and CDR2 sequences are SGHNT and YYREEE (reference sequence). Trimming removed 0 bases from V and 3 bases from J, with 8 bases in between. This CDR3 contains 14 residues. CDR3 sequence reads: CASSLEEATDTQYF. CDR3 DNA sequence: TGTGCCAGCAGCTTGGAGGAGGCTACAGATACGCAGTATTTT.

This chain connects TRBV6-5 to TRBJ2-3; a possible D gene is TRBD2 (5 bases). The CDR3 contains 12 residues. Deletions cut 4 bases from V and 7 bases from J, with 9 bases between. Germline V gene lookup returns CDR1 MNHEY and CDR2 SVGAGI. CDR3 DNA sequence: TGTGCCAGCAGTTCATTAGCGAATACGCAGTATTTT. This encodes CASSSLANTQYF.

As DNA, the CDR3 is TGTGCCAGCAGCCAAAATACAGGGGCCTACGAGCAGTACTTC. Translation: CASSQNTGAYEQYF. The gene calls are TRBV7-8 and TRBJ2-7; 7 bases map to TRBD1. The CDR3 has 14 residues. J was trimmed by 2 bases and V by 5 bases; bases with no gene match: 6. Germline V gives CDR1 SGHVS, CDR2 FQNEAQ.

In regard to this clone: Being one base from a much bigger clone, this may be a read error. The J gene is TRBJ1-2, the V gene TRBV5-8, with 8 positions matching TRBD1. With V trimmed by 4 bases and J by 2 bases, 1 base remained unmatched. CDR1 and CDR2 from the germline V gene are SGHTS and YDEGEE. The CDR3 contains 13 residues. CDR3 region: CASSRTGNYGYTF. DNA of the CDR3: TGTGCCAGCAGCCGGACAGGGAACTATGGCTACACCTTC.

This clone was counted a single time. V and J are TRBV5-1 and TRBJ2-1; tentatively, D is TRBD1 or TRBD2 (6 bases each). Germline CDR1 is SGHRS and CDR2 is YFSETQ. The CDR3 has 14 residues. The V end was cut by 8 bases, the J end by 8 bases, with 20 bases between. CDR3 nucleotide sequence: TGCGCCAGTCGGGGCGACCCAGGGGACTATGAGCAGTTCTTC. Translated, it gives CASRGDPGDYEQFF.

A single count supports this clone. The V and J genes are TRBV5-1 and TRBJ2-3, with a weak D call TRBD1 (6 bases). From germline, CDR1 is SGHRS and CDR2 YFSETQ. The CDR3 length is 16 residues. V was cut by 2 bases and J by 0 bases, with 13 bases left in between. CDR3 coding DNA: TGCGCCAGCAGCTTAGGACAGCCCCGAAGCACAGATACGCAGTATTTT. This translates into CASSLGQPRSTDTQYF. Full variable domain (remainder filled in from reference TRBV5-1 and TRBJ2-3): KAGVTQTPRYLIKTRGQQVTLSCSPISGHRSVSWYQQTPGQGLQFLFEYFSETQRNKGNFPGRFSGRQFSNSRSEMNVSTLELGDSALYLCASSLGQPRSTDTQYFGPGTRLTVL.

The V and J genes are TRBV30 and TRBJ2-7; the match to TRBD2 covers 7 bases. The trim removed 2 bases at V and 5 bases at J, leaving 9 bases unmatched. The CDR3 has 14 residues. The germline gives CDR1 GTSNPN, CDR2 SVGIG (reference sequence). The DNA for the CDR3 is TGTGCCTGGAGTCGGGGGAGGGATTTCGACGAGCAGTACTTC. As protein: CAWSRGRDFDEQYF.

This rearrangement joins TRBV2 to TRBJ2-7; D may correspond to TRBD1 or TRBD2 (6 bases each). Trimming removed 6 bases from V and 6 bases from J, with 15 bases in between. There are 13 residues in the CDR3. Looked up from germline, CDR1 is SNHLY and CDR2 is FYNNEI. The CDR3 nucleotides are TGTGCCAGCAGGGGGGCGGGGTTCGGCGAGCAGTACTTC. Its translation is CASRGAGFGEQYF.

The J gene is TRBJ2-3, the V gene TRBV30; 13 bases match TRBD2. The CDR3 covers 15 residues. Germline V gene lookup returns CDR1 GTSNPN and CDR2 SVGIG (reference sequence). The trim removed 5 bases at V and 7 bases at J, leaving 9 bases unmatched. CDR3 bases: TGTGCCTGGGGACCGGGACTAGCGGGATCTTATACGCAGTATTTT. This translates into CAWGPGLAGSYTQYF.

V gene TRBV6-5 combines with J gene TRBJ1-2; D is perhaps TRBD1 (5 bases). The CDR3 loop spans 13 amino acids. Germline loops: CDR1 MNHEY, CDR2 SVGAGI. The V end was cut by 7 bases, the J end by 7 bases, with 16 bases between. In DNA form, the CDR3 reads TGTGCCAGCACCGCTTCGGGGGGGTCTGGCTACACCTTC. It is translated as CASTASGGSGYTF.

This chain joins TRBV28 and TRBJ1-5; D gene unclear. The V gene's germline CDR1 is MDHEN and CDR2 SYDVKM. The CDR3 is 12 amino acids. Trimming removed 6 bases from V and 7 bases from J, with 10 bases in between. In DNA, the CDR3 is TGTGCCAGCAGGTCTGGCGGGCAGCCCCAGCATTTT. Amino acids: CASRSGGQPQHF. The full variable domain, rest sourced from reference TRBV28 and TRBJ1-5, is DVKVTQSSRYLVKRTGEKVFLECVQDMDHENMFWYRQDPGLGLRLIYFSYDVKMKEKGDIPEGYSVSREKKERFSLILESASTNQTSMYLCASRSGGQPQHFGDGTRLSIL.

The chain combines TRBV2 with TRBJ1-6; D is ambiguous. Germline V gene data show CDR1 as SNHLY and CDR2 as FYNNEI. Deletions cut 6 bases from V and 6 bases from J, with 9 bases between. This CDR3 spans 13 amino acids. The CDR3 spells CASSPRGNSPLHF. CDR3 nucleotide sequence: TGTGCCAGCAGCCCCCGCGGTAATTCACCCCTCCACTTT.

About this clone: Other DNA sequences in the sample encode the same CDR3. V is TRBV5-1 and J is TRBJ1-2; possible D gene TRBD1, 5 bases. Germline assignment: CDR1 SGHRS and CDR2 YFSETQ. The CDR3 is 14 amino acids. V dropped 0 bases and J dropped 4 bases, with 10 bases sitting between them. In nucleotides, the CDR3 is TGCGCCAGCAGCTTGGTCCAGGGAGGCTATGGCTACACCTTC. Its protein is CASSLVQGGYGYTF.

This chain links TRBV29-1 with TRBJ2-7, with unresolved D. The CDR3 runs 12 residues. Germline lookup yields CDR1 SQVTM and CDR2 ANQGSEA. The V end lost 6 bases, the J end lost 0 bases, and 9 bases lay between the germline ends. CDR3 in DNA: TGCAGCGTCCAGGCTTCCTCCTACGAGCAGTACTTC. It codes for CSVQASSYEQYF.

This chain uses TRBV10-3 with TRBJ1-5; D gene uncertain. The V end was cut by 3 bases, the J end by 5 bases, with 8 bases between. The length of the CDR3 is 13 residues. Germline V gene sequence: CDR1 ENHRY, CDR2 SYGVKD. The chain's CDR3 is CAISEDPYQPQHF. DNA of the CDR3: TGTGCCATCAGTGAAGACCCTTATCAGCCCCAGCATTTT.

The rearrangement joins TRBV7-2 to TRBJ2-5; TRBD1 matches 7 bases. This CDR3 has 15 residues. CDR1 is SGHTA, CDR2 FQGNSA, per germline. V was pared by 4 bases and J by 1 base, with 6 bases of the junction left unmatched. The CDR3 nucleotides are TGTGCCAGCAGCTCCGACAGGGCTATCCAAGAGACCCAGTACTTC. It is translated as CASSSDRAIQETQYF.